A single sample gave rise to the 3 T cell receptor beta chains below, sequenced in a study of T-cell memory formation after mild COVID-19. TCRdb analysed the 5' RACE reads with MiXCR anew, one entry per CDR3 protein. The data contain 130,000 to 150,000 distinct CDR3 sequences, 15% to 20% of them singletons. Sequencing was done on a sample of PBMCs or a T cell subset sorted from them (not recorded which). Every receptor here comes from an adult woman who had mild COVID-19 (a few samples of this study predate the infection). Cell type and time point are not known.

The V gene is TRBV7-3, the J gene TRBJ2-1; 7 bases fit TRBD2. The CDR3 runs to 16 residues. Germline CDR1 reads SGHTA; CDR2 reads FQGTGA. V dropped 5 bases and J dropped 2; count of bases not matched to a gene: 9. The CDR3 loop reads CASSPLGGGPYNEQFF. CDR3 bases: TGTGCCAGCAGCCCCCTGGGGGGAGGGCCCTACAATGAGCAGTTCTTC. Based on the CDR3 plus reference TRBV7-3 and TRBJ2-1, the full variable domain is GAGVSQTPSNKVTEKGKYVELRCDPISGHTALYWYRQSLGQGPEFLIYFQGTGAADDSGLPNDRFFAVRPEGSVSTLKIQRTERGDSAVYLCASSPLGGGPYNEQFFGPGTRLTVL.

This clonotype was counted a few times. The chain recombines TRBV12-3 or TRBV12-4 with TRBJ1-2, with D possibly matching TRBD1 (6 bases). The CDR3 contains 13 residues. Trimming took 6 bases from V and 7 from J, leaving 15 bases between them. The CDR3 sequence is CASRRDVRGGYTF. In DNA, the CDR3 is TGTGCCAGCAGAAGAGATGTCAGGGGTGGCTACACCTTC.

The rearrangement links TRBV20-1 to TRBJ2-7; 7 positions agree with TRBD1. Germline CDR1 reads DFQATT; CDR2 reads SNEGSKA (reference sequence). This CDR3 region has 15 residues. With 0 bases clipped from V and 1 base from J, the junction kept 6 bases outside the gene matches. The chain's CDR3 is CSARDSGQYSYEQYF. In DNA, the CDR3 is TGCAGTGCTAGAGATTCGGGACAGTATTCCTACGAGCAGTACTTC.